The next 9 T cell receptor beta chains were all read from a single sample in a study of cytomegalovirus exposure and HLA in healthy donors. It was with 60 Vbeta and 13 Jbeta primers that the PCR ran. Sequencing was performed with immunoSEQ multiplex PCR; in TCRdb, only in-frame clones are kept and a portion is missing. Of 100,000 or so clones in the sample, roughly 80% are singletons; the top ten hold around 4.3%. Sequencing was done on a sample of PBMCs. The receptors derive from a woman aged 40 to 50 in good health and CMV-seropositive.

The V gene is TRBV10-3, the J gene TRBJ2-2; 7 bases align to TRBD1. The CDR3 runs 16 residues. CDR1 and CDR2 (germline): ENHRY, SYGVKD. Trimming cost V 1 base and J 0 bases; bases outside gene matches: 2. The CDR3 region has the DNA TGTGCCATCAGTGAGTTGGGACAGCCGAACACCGGGGAGCTGTTTTTT. Its translation is CAISELGQPNTGELFF.

The CDR3 spells CASSRRGGNMNTEAFF. CDR3 coding DNA: TGTGCCAGTAGTCGACGGGGAGGGAATATGAACACTGAAGCTTTCTTT. This rearrangement joins TRBV19 to TRBJ1-1; D gene uncertain. CDR1 is LNHDA, CDR2 SQIVND, per germline (reference sequence). The CDR3 is 16 amino acids. The V end lost 5 bases, the J end lost 0 bases, and 16 bases lay between the germline ends.

The V and J genes are TRBV11-2 and TRBJ2-1, with 10 nucleotides matching TRBD2. V lost 8 bases, J lost 9 bases, and 10 bases stayed unmatched. The germline V gene has CDR1 SGHAT and CDR2 FQNNGV. CDR3 length: 14 residues. The chain's CDR3 is CASVGTSAKGEQFF. CDR3 DNA: TGTGCCAGCGTGGGGACTAGCGCAAAAGGTGAGCAGTTCTTC.

The chain uses TRBV9 and TRBJ2-7; TRBD2 aligns across 7 bases. The CDR3 contains 15 residues. Germline CDR1 and CDR2: SGDLS and YYNGEE. V lost 3 bases, J lost 3 bases, and 9 bases stayed unmatched. CDR3 sequence reads: CASSGGYAGDYEQYF. The CDR3 DNA is TGTGCCAGCAGCGGTGGCTATGCGGGAGACTACGAGCAGTACTTC.

V is TRBV9 and J is TRBJ1-1, with D unresolved. V was clipped by 0 bases and J by 5 bases, with 8 bases between them. The CDR3 runs 13 residues. Per germline, CDR1 SGDLS and CDR2 YYNGEE. The CDR3, as DNA: TGTGCCAGCAGCGTAGCCGGGGAAACTGAAGCTTTCTTT. This sequence encodes CASSVAGETEAFF. Together with reference TRBV9 and TRBJ1-1, the CDR3 gives the full variable domain: DSGVTQTPKHLITATGQRVTLRCSPRSGDLSVYWYQQSLDQGLQFLIQYYNGEERAKGNILERFSAQQFPDLHSELNLSSLELGDSALYFCASSVAGETEAFFGQGTRLTVV.

The chain recombines TRBV9 with TRBJ2-5, with 10 bases identical to TRBD2. Germline CDR1 SGDLS, CDR2 YYNGEE. Unmatched junction bases numbered 11, after V lost 7 bases and J lost 5 bases. This CDR3 is built from 15 residues. The DNA of the CDR3 is TGTGCCAGCGGTTTAGCGGGAGGTGTGTTGGAGACCCAGTACTTC. This codes for CASGLAGGVLETQYF.

This clone showed up just once. The V gene is TRBV4-3, the J gene TRBJ2-2; 16 positions agree with TRBD2. J gave up 4 bases and V 1 base, and 3 bases lay outside the gene matches. This CDR3 spans 18 amino acids. CDR1 and CDR2 (germline): LGHNA, YSLEER. The CDR3 loop is CASSQVGTSGRVTGELFF. The DNA of the CDR3 is TGCGCCAGCAGCCAAGTCGGGACTAGCGGGAGGGTCACCGGGGAGCTGTTTTTT.

This clone was picked up a small number of times. The chain uses TRBV7-2 and TRBJ2-3, with a tentative D call TRBD1 (6 bases). Deletions cut 5 bases from V and 6 bases from J, with 9 bases between. CDR3 length equals 12 residues. CDR1 and CDR2 from the germline V gene are SGHTA and FQGNSA. As DNA, the CDR3 is TGTGCCAGCAGCCAGACAGGTGATACGCAGTATTTT. It yields the protein CASSQTGDTQYF.

This clone came up a few times. This chain links TRBV7-8 with TRBJ2-7; D is unclear. CDR3 size: 12 residues. Germline V CDR1 and CDR2: SGHVS, FQNEAQ. The V end lost 5 bases, the J end lost 0 bases, and 5 bases lay between the germline ends. The CDR3 DNA follows: TGTGCCAGCAGCCCTAGCTCCTACGAGCAGTACTTC. Its translation: CASSPSSYEQYF.